What follows are 17 T cell receptor beta chains derived from one specimen sequenced in a study of T cell responses to AZD1222 COVID-19 vaccine. Here immunoSEQ multiplex PCR was the method, and the copy in TCRdb shows in-frame clones only, minus some. The sample records tens of thousands of clones, about 87% being singletons. The sample in question was peripheral blood, obtained on day 0 of AZD1222 vaccination. These receptors originate from an adult in good health.

The chain recombines TRBV7-3 with TRBJ1-1; D perhaps matches TRBD1 (6 bases). Germline CDR1 SGHTA, CDR2 FQGTGA. The CDR3 totals 17 residues. With 5 bases removed from V and 5 bases from J, the gap between germline ends came to 24 bases. In nucleotides, the CDR3 is TGTGCCAGCAGCCCCCTCCTAGTACAGGGAAGGTGGACTGAAGCTTTCTTT. As protein: CASSPLLVQGRWTEAFF.

The chain recombines TRBV27 with TRBJ2-7, with D tentatively TRBD1 (6 bases). In germline, CDR1 is MNHEY, CDR2 SMNVEV (reference sequence). This CDR3 comprises 13 residues. The V and J ends lost 5 bases and 4 bases respectively, with 12 bases between them. CDR3: CASSRGFRYEQYF. As DNA, the CDR3 is TGTGCCAGCAGTAGGGGGTTCAGGTACGAGCAGTACTTC.

The chain couples TRBV28 to TRBJ1-6, with a tentative D call TRBD1 (5 bases). The CDR3 runs to 14 residues. Trimming removed 4 bases from V and 6 bases from J, with 10 bases in between. CDR1 and CDR2 from the germline V gene are MDHEN and SYDVKM. The DNA of the CDR3 is TGTGCCAGCAGTTCTACCGGGACTAATTCACCCCTCCACTTT. Translation: CASSSTGTNSPLHF.

The chain joins TRBV5-1 to TRBJ2-1; no clear D gene. Germline lookup yields CDR1 SGHRS and CDR2 YFSETQ. Trimming shortened V by 3 bases and J by 7 bases, and 8 bases separated the two germline ends. CDR3 length equals 12 residues. The DNA of the CDR3 is TGCGCCAGCAGCTCCGACTTTAATGAGCAGTTCTTC. As protein: CASSSDFNEQFF. Full variable domain (remainder filled in from reference TRBV5-1 and TRBJ2-1): KAGVTQTPRYLIKTRGQQVTLSCSPISGHRSVSWYQQTPGQGLQFLFEYFSETQRNKGNFPGRFSGRQFSNSRSEMNVSTLELGDSALYLCASSSDFNEQFFGPGTRLTVL.

The genes are TRBV5-1 and TRBJ2-1, with D uncertain. CDR3 length: 14 amino acids. Germline CDR1 and CDR2: SGHRS and YFSETQ. V lost 3 bases to trimming and J lost 8 bases, with 15 bases between them. CDR3 in amino acids: CASSSTTWIDEQFF. For the CDR3, the DNA is TGCGCCAGCAGCTCCACAACTTGGATCGATGAGCAGTTCTTC. Full variable domain (remainder filled in from reference TRBV5-1 and TRBJ2-1): KAGVTQTPRYLIKTRGQQVTLSCSPISGHRSVSWYQQTPGQGLQFLFEYFSETQRNKGNFPGRFSGRQFSNSRSEMNVSTLELGDSALYLCASSSTTWIDEQFFGPGTRLTVL.

The rearrangement links TRBV28 to TRBJ2-1; 8 bases are shared with TRBD2. Germline values: CDR1 MDHEN, CDR2 SYDVKM. This CDR3 is 13 amino acids long. The J segment lost 6 bases and the V segment lost 8 bases, leaving 6 bases of the junction unmatched. The CDR3 region is CASGRGTSNEQFF. The CDR3 nucleotides are TGTGCCAGCGGACGCGGGACTAGCAATGAGCAGTTCTTC. Complete variable domain (other parts from reference TRBV28 and TRBJ2-1): DVKVTQSSRYLVKRTGEKVFLECVQDMDHENMFWYRQDPGLGLRLIYFSYDVKMKEKGDIPEGYSVSREKKERFSLILESASTNQTSMYLCASGRGTSNEQFFGPGTRLTVL.

The chain recombines TRBV28 with TRBJ2-3, with 9 bases that match TRBD1. This CDR3 has 16 amino acids. CDR1 is MDHEN and CDR2 is SYDVKM in the germline V gene. V dropped 5 bases and J dropped 0; count of bases not matched to a gene: 6. In DNA form, the CDR3 reads TGTGCCAGCAGTCAAACAGGGGGCGATAGCACAGATACGCAGTATTTT. Protein: CASSQTGGDSTDTQYF.

The V and J genes are TRBV11-3 and TRBJ2-3; perhaps TRBD2 as D (5 bases). With 1 base removed from V and 1 base from J, the gap between germline ends came to 15 bases. Per germline, CDR1 SGHNT and CDR2 YENEEA. The CDR3 runs to 17 residues. CDR3 DNA: TGTGCCAGCAGCTTAGGAACTAGTCCCACTGGCACAGATACGCAGTATTTT. This translates into CASSLGTSPTGTDTQYF.

This clone appeared once. J is TRBJ1-5 and V is TRBV6-5; no definite D call. Per the germline V gene, CDR1 is MNHEY and CDR2 is SVGAGI. The germline V and J ends were trimmed by 8 bases and 8 bases, with 16 bases remaining between them. CDR3 size: 13 residues. As DNA, the CDR3 is TGTGCCAGCCAGACGTTAAATGAGAAGCCCCAGCATTTT. Protein: CASQTLNEKPQHF.

The chain employs TRBV7-9 and TRBJ2-7, with 10 bases lining up with TRBD2. Trimming removed 0 bases from V and 0 bases from J; junction bases left unmatched: 2. This CDR3 has 16 residues. Germline V CDR1 and CDR2: SEHNR, FQNEAQ (reference sequence). DNA of the CDR3: TGTGCCAGCAGCTTAGCTAGCGGGGGGAACTCCTACGAGCAGTACTTC. Translation gives CASSLASGGNSYEQYF.

This clone occurred once. The chain joins TRBV28 to TRBJ1-1; the D is unclear. V was shortened by 7 bases and J by 2 bases, with 14 bases between the two germline ends. CDR3 size: 14 residues. Germline V gene sequence: CDR1 MDHEN, CDR2 SYDVKM. This CDR3 reads CASISGPVNTEAFF. The CDR3 nucleotides are TGTGCCAGCATCTCTGGGCCAGTCAACACTGAAGCTTTCTTT.

The chain recombines TRBV29-1 with TRBJ2-7; unclear D gene. The CDR3 is 13 amino acids. V was shortened by 3 bases and J by 6 bases, with 15 bases between the two germline ends. In germline, CDR1 is SQVTM, CDR2 ANQGSEA. CDR3 sequence reads: CSVEVAVTSEQYF. In DNA form, the CDR3 reads TGCAGCGTTGAGGTCGCCGTTACTTCCGAGCAGTACTTC.

The chain employs TRBV5-4 and TRBJ2-7; 9 bases are a match to TRBD1. This CDR3 contains 20 residues. Trimming removed 4 bases from V and 2 bases from J; junction bases left unmatched: 22. In germline, CDR1 is SGHNT, CDR2 YYREEE (reference sequence). The CDR3 region is CASSPQMGLQGARTPYEQYF. The CDR3 nucleotides read TGTGCCAGCAGCCCGCAAATGGGATTACAGGGGGCGAGGACCCCCTACGAGCAGTACTTC.

The rearrangement uses TRBV11-1 and TRBJ2-3; D might be TRBD1 (5 bases). The germline CDR1 and CDR2 sequences are SGHAT and FQDESV (reference sequence). The CDR3 consists of 14 residues. V lost 1 base and J lost 0, with 5 bases in between. The DNA for the CDR3 is TGTGCCAGCAGCTTAGGACAGAGCACAGATACGCAGTATTTT. The encoded protein is CASSLGQSTDTQYF.

This clone has only a few counts. The chain combines TRBV5-6 with TRBJ1-4, with D possibly TRBD1 on 5 matching bases. V lost 4 bases and J 8 bases, leaving 18 bases between the germline ends. This CDR3 is 15 amino acids long. Per the germline V gene, CDR1 is SGHDT and CDR2 is YYEEEE. This CDR3 is CASSINGGVEEKLFF. The CDR3 DNA sequence: TGTGCCAGCAGCATAAATGGGGGAGTCGAAGAAAAACTGTTTTTT.

V usage is TRBV6-5 and J usage is TRBJ1-2, with D unclear. The CDR3 has 13 amino acids. The V gene's germline CDR1 is MNHEY and CDR2 SVGAGI. V lost 6 bases and J lost 4, with 12 bases in between. CDR3: CASRGTVGYGYTF. CDR3 sequence (DNA): TGTGCCAGCAGGGGCACCGTCGGCTATGGCTACACCTTC.

V and J are TRBV27 and TRBJ1-5; TRBD1 might be the D (5 bases). The CDR3 contains 15 residues. V gave up 1 base and J gave up 0 bases, with 7 bases separating them. The germline V gene encodes CDR1 MNHEY and CDR2 SMNVEV (reference sequence). The CDR3 sequence: CASSLWGHSNQPQHF. The CDR3 nucleotides are TGTGCCAGCAGTTTATGGGGCCATAGCAATCAGCCCCAGCATTTT.